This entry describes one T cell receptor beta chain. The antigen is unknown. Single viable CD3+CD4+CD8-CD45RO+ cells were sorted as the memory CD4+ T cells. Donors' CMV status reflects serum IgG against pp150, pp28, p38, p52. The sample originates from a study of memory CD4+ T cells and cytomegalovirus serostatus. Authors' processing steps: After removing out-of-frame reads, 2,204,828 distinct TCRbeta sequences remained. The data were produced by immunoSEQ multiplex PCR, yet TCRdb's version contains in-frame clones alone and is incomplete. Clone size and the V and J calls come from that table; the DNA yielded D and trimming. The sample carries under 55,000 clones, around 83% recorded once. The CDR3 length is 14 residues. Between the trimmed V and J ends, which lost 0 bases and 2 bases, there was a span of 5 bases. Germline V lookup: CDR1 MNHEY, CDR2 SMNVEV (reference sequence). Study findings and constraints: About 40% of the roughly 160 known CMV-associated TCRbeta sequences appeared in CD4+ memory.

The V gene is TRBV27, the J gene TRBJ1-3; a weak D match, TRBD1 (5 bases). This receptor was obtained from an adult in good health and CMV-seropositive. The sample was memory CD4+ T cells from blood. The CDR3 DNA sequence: TGTGCCAGCAGTTTATCAGGGGCTGGAAACACCATATATTTT. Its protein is CASSLSGAGNTIYF.